A selection of T cell receptor beta chains follows, all from one sample in a study of blood T cell repertoires in COVID-19. The assay was immunoSEQ multiplex PCR, and TCRdb's table has in-frame clones only and misses some. The table shows some 170,000 clones, with approximately 79% occurring only once. Input material: peripheral blood. The source is a woman in her 70s with acute or convalescent COVID-19. Both conserved end residues are part of each CDR3. Each record gives: V gene, clone size, J gene, D gene, CDR3 protein, CDR3 DNA. The D gene is left open where the match is weak. Size is stated for part of the rows, as once, few or many counts, or as a class when the clone is expanded.

TRBV4-2	few	TRBJ2-1	TRBD2	CASSLRLAGVTYNEQFF	TGTGCCAGCAGCCTGAGACTAGCGGGAGTGACCTACAATGAGCAGTTCTTC
TRBV5-1	NA	TRBJ1-5	NA	CASSLPGLSGRRTNQPQHF	TGCGCCAGCAGCTTGCCAGGGCTTTCGGGCCGTCGGACGAATCAGCCCCAGCATTTT
TRBV6-2/TRBV6-3	NA	TRBJ2-7	NA	CASSYSWTGTKEQYF	TGTGCCAGCAGTTACTCCTGGACAGGGACTAAAGAGCAGTACTTC
TRBV18	NA	TRBJ2-3	NA	CASSQTGARDTQYF	TGTGCCAGCTCACAGACAGGCGCTAGGGATACGCAGTATTTT
TRBV5-5	NA	TRBJ2-2	TRBD2	CASSIPGLAAFTGELFF	TGTGCCAGCAGCATACCGGGACTAGCGGCTTTTACCGGGGAGCTGTTTTTT
TRBV3-1/TRBV3-2	NA	TRBJ2-7	TRBD1	CASSPHPGQGVREQYF	TGTGCCAGCAGCCCTCATCCGGGACAGGGTGTACGGGAGCAGTACTTC
TRBV6-6	NA	TRBJ1-6	NA	CASSYRQKGNSPLHF	TGTGCCAGCAGTTACAGACAGAAGGGGAATTCACCCCTCCACTTT
TRBV7-8	NA	TRBJ2-7	NA	CASSLEGLAYFEQYF	TGTGCCAGCAGCTTAGAGGGACTGGCTTATTTTGAGCAGTACTTC
TRBV18	NA	TRBJ1-1	NA	CASSPNDLAGSEAFF	TGTGCCAGCTCACCAAACGATCTCGCAGGCTCCGAAGCTTTCTTT
TRBV5-1	NA	TRBJ2-1	TRBD2	CASSLAGQGGNNEQFF	TGCGCCAGCAGCTTGGCCGGGCAGGGAGGGAACAATGAGCAGTTCTTC
TRBV9	NA	TRBJ1-1	NA	CASSVAWGLLNTEAFF	TGTGCCAGCAGCGTAGCTTGGGGGCTTCTGAACACTGAAGCTTTCTTT
TRBV5-6	NA	TRBJ2-6	NA	CASQYSSGANVLTF	TGTGCCAGCCAATACTCCTCTGGGGCCAACGTCCTGACTTTC
TRBV3-1/TRBV3-2	few	TRBJ2-7	TRBD2	CASSHLILAGGLDF	TGTGCCAGCAGCCACCTGATTCTAGCGGGAGGGCTGGACTTC
TRBV19	NA	TRBJ2-6	NA	CASSPGSGANVLTF	TGTGCCAGTAGTCCAGGGTCCGGGGCCAACGTCCTGACTTTC
TRBV11-2	NA	TRBJ1-6	TRBD1	CASSRPRTQTGFSPLHF	TGTGCCAGCAGCCGACCAAGAACCCAGACAGGGTTTTCACCCCTCCACTTT
TRBV9	NA	TRBJ2-2	TRBD2	CASSPSLAGVNTGELFF	TGTGCCAGCAGCCCATCCCTAGCGGGGGTGAACACCGGGGAGCTGTTTTTT
TRBV5-6	NA	TRBJ1-5	TRBD1	CASSQGQDQPQHF	TGTGCCAGCAGCCAGGGACAGGATCAGCCCCAGCATTTT
TRBV5-5	NA	TRBJ1-5	NA	CASSLVGVRGGNQPQHF	TGTGCCAGCAGCTTGGTTGGGGTCAGGGGCGGCAATCAGCCCCAGCATTTT
TRBV9	once	TRBJ2-1	NA	CASSGAGGINNEQFF	TGTGCCAGCAGCGGCGCTGGAGGGATCAACAATGAGCAGTTCTTC
TRBV3-1/TRBV3-2	few	TRBJ2-5	NA	CASSQVRGLQETQYF	TGTGCCAGCAGCCAAGTTAGGGGACTCCAAGAGACCCAGTACTTC
TRBV7-2	NA	TRBJ1-2	TRBD1	CASSPTTGVKGGYTF	TGTGCCAGCAGCCCCACGACAGGGGTCAAGGGGGGCTACACCTTC
TRBV6-5	NA	TRBJ1-2	NA	CASSPRSGYGYTF	TGTGCCAGCAGTCCCCGATCCGGCTATGGCTACACCTTC
TRBV19	NA	TRBJ1-5	TRBD1	CASSLNDRVLRGPQHF	TGTGCCAGTAGCCTCAACGACAGGGTCCTGCGAGGGCCCCAGCATTTT
TRBV18	NA	TRBJ2-4	TRBD2	CASSPGRESNIQYF	TGTGCCAGCTCACCAGGGCGGGAGTCAAACATTCAGTACTTC
TRBV19	NA	TRBJ2-2	NA	CASSDLLGGELFF	TGTGCCAGTAGCGACCTACTAGGCGGGGAGCTGTTTTTT
TRBV7-3	NA	TRBJ2-3	NA	CASSAYGVGGTDTQYF	TGTGCCAGCAGCGCCTATGGAGTGGGAGGCACAGATACGCAGTATTTT
TRBV10-1	NA	TRBJ2-7	NA	CASSESRGRPYEQYF	TGCGCCAGCAGTGAGTCTAGGGGGAGACCCTACGAGCAGTACTTC
TRBV19	NA	TRBJ1-2	NA	CASSIAANRDYGYTF	TGTGCCAGTAGTATAGCTGCCAATCGGGACTATGGCTACACCTTC
TRBV12-3/TRBV12-4	NA	TRBJ2-7	TRBD1	CASSLTGLSGKYF	TGTGCCAGCAGCCTGACAGGGCTTAGTGGGAAGTACTTC
TRBV6-2/TRBV6-3	NA	TRBJ2-1	TRBD2	CASSYGTSGSLDEQFF	TGTGCCAGCAGTTACGGGACTAGCGGGAGTTTGGATGAGCAGTTCTTC
TRBV3-1/TRBV3-2	NA	TRBJ2-1	TRBD1	CASNLEGQTNEQFF	TGTGCCAGCAACCTCGAGGGACAGACTAATGAGCAGTTCTTC
TRBV6-5	few	TRBJ1-4	NA	CASSYGRNHEKLFF	TGTGCCAGCAGTTACGGGAGAAACCATGAAAAACTGTTTTTT
TRBV5-1	NA	TRBJ1-2	NA	CASSFGGANYGYTF	TGCGCCAGCAGCTTCGGCGGAGCTAACTATGGCTACACCTTC
TRBV6-5	NA	TRBJ2-7	NA	CASSYVGSSYEQYF	TGTGCCAGCAGTTACGTTGGGAGTTCCTACGAGCAGTACTTC
TRBV2	once	TRBJ2-6	NA	CASSDPGTRGSGANVLTF	TGTGCCAGCAGTGATCCCGGGACAAGGGGCTCTGGGGCCAACGTCCTGACTTTC
TRBV6-2/TRBV6-3	NA	TRBJ1-6	NA	CASSYSSGDLRDNSPLHF	TGTGCCAGCAGTTACTCCTCCGGGGATCTTCGGGATAATTCACCCCTCCACTTT
TRBV6-5	NA	TRBJ2-3	TRBD2	CASSQGLAYTDTQYF	TGTGCCAGCAGTCAGGGACTAGCCTACACAGATACGCAGTATTTT
TRBV6-6	NA	TRBJ1-2	NA	CASRGQRPTGYTF	TGTGCCAGCAGAGGACAGCGTCCAACGGGCTACACCTTC
TRBV20-1	few	TRBJ1-1	NA	CSARDSVEAFF	TGCAGTGCTAGAGATAGCGTGGAAGCTTTCTTT
TRBV7-2	NA	TRBJ2-7	TRBD2	CASSPLAGASEQYF	TGTGCCAGCAGCCCGCTAGCGGGAGCTTCCGAGCAGTACTTC
TRBV20-1	NA	TRBJ2-1	NA	CSASRVFGTGYNEQFF	TGCAGTGCTAGTAGGGTATTCGGGACTGGGTACAATGAGCAGTTCTTC
TRBV6-6	NA	TRBJ1-5	NA	CASSYHRDNQPQHF	TGTGCCAGCAGTTACCACAGGGACAATCAGCCCCAGCATTTT
TRBV19	NA	TRBJ1-5	TRBD1	CASTPGTGFFSNQPQHF	TGTGCCAGTACCCCGGGGACAGGGTTCTTTAGCAATCAGCCCCAGCATTTT
TRBV6-1	NA	TRBJ2-7	TRBD2	CASSEGLAGEASAGEQYF	TGTGCCAGCAGTGAGGGACTAGCGGGAGAGGCATCCGCGGGTGAGCAGTACTTC
TRBV29-1	NA	TRBJ1-5	NA	CSVEESPNQPQHF	TGCAGCGTTGAAGAATCCCCTAATCAGCCCCAGCATTTT